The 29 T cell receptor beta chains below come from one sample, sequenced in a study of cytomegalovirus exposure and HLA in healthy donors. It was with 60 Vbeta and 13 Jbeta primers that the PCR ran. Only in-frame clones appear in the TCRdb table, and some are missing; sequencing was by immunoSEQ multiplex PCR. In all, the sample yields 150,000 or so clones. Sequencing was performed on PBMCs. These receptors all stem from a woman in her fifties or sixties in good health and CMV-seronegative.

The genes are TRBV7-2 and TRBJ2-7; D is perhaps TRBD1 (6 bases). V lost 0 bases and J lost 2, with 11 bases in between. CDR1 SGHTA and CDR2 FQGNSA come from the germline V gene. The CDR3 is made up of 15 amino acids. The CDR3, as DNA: TGTGCCAGCAGCTTAGCGAGGACAGACCCCTACGAGCAGTACTTC. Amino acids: CASSLARTDPYEQYF. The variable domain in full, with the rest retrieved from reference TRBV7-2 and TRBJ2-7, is GAGVSQSPSNKVTEKGKDVELRCDPISGHTALYWYRQSLGQGLEFLIYFQGNSAPDKSGLPSDRFSAERTGGSVSTLTIQRTQQEDSAVYLCASSLARTDPYEQYFGPGTRLTVT.

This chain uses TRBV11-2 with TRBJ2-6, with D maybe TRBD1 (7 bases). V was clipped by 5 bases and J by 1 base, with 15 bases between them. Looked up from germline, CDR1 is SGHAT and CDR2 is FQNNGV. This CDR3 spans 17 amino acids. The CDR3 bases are TGTGCCAGCAGCCCCAGGGGGGTCCCATCTGGGGCCAACGTCCTGACTTTC. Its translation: CASSPRGVPSGANVLTF.

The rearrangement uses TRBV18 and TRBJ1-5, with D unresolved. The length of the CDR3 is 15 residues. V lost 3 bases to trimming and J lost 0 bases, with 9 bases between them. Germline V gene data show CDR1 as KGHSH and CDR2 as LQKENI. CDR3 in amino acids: CASSPLADSNQPQHF. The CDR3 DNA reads TGTGCCAGCTCACCCCTGGCCGATAGCAATCAGCCCCAGCATTTT. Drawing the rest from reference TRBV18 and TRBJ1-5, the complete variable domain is NAGVMQNPRHLVRRRGQEARLRCSPMKGHSHVYWYRQLPEEGLKFMVYLQKENIIDESGMPKERFSAEFPKEGPSILRIQQVVRGDSAAYFCASSPLADSNQPQHFGDGTRLSIL.

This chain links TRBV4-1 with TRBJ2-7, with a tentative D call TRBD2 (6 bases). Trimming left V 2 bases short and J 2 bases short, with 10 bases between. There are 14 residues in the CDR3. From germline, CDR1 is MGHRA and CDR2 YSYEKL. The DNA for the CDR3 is TGCGCCAGCAGCCAAACGGGAGTTCCCTACGAGCAGTACTTC. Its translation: CASSQTGVPYEQYF.

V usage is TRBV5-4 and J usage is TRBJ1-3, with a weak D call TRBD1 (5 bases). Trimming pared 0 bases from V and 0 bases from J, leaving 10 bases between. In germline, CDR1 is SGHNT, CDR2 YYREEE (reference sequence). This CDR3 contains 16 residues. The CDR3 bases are TGTGCCAGCAGCTTGGTGGGGCGAAGCTCTGGAAACACCATATATTTT. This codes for CASSLVGRSSGNTIYF.

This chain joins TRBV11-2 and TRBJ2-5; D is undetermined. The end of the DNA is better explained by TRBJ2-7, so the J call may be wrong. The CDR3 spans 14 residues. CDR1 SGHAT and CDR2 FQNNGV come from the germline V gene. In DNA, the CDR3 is TGTGCCAGCAGCTTCCCACTAAACCCCTACGAGCAGTACTTC. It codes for CASSFPLNPYEQYF.

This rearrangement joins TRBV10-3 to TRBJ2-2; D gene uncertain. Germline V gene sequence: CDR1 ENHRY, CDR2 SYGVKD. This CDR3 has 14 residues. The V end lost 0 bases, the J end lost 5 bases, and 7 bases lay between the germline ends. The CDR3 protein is CAISESSLTGELFF. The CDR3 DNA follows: TGTGCCATCAGTGAGTCCTCGTTGACCGGGGAGCTGTTTTTT.

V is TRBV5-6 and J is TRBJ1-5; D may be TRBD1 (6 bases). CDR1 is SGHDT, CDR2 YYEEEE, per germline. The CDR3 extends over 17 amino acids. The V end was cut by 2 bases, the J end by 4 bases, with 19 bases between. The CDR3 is CASSFFGDRLKNQPQHF. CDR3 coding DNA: TGTGCCAGCAGCTTCTTTGGAGACAGGCTAAAAAATCAGCCCCAGCATTTT.

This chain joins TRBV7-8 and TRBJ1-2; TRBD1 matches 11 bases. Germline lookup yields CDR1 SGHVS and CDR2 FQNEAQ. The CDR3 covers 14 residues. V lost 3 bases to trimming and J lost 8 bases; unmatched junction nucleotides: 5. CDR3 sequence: CASSFGQGANGYTF. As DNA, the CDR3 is TGTGCCAGCAGCTTTGGACAGGGGGCAAACGGCTACACCTTC.

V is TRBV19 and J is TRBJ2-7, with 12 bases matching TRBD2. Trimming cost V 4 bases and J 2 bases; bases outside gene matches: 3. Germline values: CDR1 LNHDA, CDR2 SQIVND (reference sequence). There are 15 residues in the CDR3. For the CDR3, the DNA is TGTGCCAGTAGTACGCCTAGCGGGAGGGCCTACGAGCAGTACTTC. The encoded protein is CASSTPSGRAYEQYF.

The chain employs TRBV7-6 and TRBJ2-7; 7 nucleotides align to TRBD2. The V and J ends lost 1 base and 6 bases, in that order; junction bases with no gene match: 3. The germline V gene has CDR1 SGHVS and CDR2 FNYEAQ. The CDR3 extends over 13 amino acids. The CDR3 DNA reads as TGTGCCAGCAGCTTAGAGGGAGGGAGCGAGCAGTACTTC. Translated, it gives CASSLEGGSEQYF.

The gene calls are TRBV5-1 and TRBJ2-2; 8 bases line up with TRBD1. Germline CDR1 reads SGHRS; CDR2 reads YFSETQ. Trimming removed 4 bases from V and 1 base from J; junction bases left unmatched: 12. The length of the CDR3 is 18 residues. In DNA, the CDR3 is TGCGCCAGCAGCCCCACTCCCGCCGGGACAGGGAACACCGGGGAGCTGTTTTTT. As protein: CASSPTPAGTGNTGELFF. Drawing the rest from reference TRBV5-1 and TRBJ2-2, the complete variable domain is KAGVTQTPRYLIKTRGQQVTLSCSPISGHRSVSWYQQTPGQGLQFLFEYFSETQRNKGNFPGRFSGRQFSNSRSEMNVSTLELGDSALYLCASSPTPAGTGNTGELFFGEGSRLTVL.

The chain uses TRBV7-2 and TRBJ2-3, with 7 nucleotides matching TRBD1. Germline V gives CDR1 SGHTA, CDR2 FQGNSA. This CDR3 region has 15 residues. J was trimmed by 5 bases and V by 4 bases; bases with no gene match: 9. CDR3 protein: CASSSWTGRVDTQYF. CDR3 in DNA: TGTGCCAGCAGCTCCTGGACAGGTCGGGTAGATACGCAGTATTTT.

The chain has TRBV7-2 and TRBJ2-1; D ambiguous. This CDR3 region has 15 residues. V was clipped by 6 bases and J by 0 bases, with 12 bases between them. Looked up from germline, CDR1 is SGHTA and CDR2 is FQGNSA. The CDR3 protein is CASSLVGVSYNEQFF. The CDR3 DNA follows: TGTGCCAGCAGTCTCGTGGGCGTCTCCTACAATGAGCAGTTCTTC.

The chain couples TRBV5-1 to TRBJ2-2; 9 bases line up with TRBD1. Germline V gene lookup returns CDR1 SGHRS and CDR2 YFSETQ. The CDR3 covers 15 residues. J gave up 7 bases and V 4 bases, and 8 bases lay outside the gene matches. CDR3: CASSPLGQGRGELFF. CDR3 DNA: TGCGCCAGCAGCCCCCTCGGACAGGGGCGCGGGGAGCTGTTTTTT.

The CDR3 here is CASSSGPGTTSVFF. The CDR3 DNA follows: TGTGCCAGCAGTTCCGGTCCCGGGACTACGAGTGTGTTCTTC. V usage is TRBV7-3 and J usage is TRBJ2-1; 7 bases are a match to TRBD2. The CDR3 runs 14 residues. Trimming at V came to 6 bases and at J to 15 bases, leaving 17 bases not matched to a gene. CDR1 SGHTA and CDR2 FQGTGA come from the germline V gene.

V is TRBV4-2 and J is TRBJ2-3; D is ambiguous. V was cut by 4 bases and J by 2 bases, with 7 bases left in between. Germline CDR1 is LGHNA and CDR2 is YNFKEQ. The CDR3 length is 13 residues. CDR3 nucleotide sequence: TGTGCCAGCAGCCCCCAGGTCACAGATACGCAGTATTTT. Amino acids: CASSPQVTDTQYF.

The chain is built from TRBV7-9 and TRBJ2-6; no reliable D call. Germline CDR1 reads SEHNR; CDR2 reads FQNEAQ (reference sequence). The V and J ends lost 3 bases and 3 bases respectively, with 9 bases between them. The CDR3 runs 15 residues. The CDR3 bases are TGTGCCAGCAGCTTTTTAGTTTATGGGGCCAACGTCCTGACTTTC. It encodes CASSFLVYGANVLTF.

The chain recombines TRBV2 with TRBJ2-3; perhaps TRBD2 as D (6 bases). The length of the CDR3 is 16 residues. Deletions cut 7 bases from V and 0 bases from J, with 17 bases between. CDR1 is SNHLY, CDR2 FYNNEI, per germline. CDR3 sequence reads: CASKQRGLHSTDTQYF. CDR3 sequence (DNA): TGTGCCAGCAAACAAAGGGGACTTCACAGCACAGATACGCAGTATTTT.

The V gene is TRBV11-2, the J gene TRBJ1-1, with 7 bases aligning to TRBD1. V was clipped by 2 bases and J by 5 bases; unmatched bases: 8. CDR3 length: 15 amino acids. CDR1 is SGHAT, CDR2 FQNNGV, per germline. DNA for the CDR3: TGTGCCAGCAGCTTACAATCGACAGGGCGGACTGAAGCTTTCTTT. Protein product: CASSLQSTGRTEAFF.

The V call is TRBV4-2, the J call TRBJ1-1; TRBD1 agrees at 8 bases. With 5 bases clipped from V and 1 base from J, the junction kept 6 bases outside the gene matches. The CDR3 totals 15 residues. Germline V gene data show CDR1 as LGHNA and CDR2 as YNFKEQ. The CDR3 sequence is CASSSWTGKNTEAFF. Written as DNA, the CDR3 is TGTGCCAGCAGCTCCTGGACAGGGAAGAACACTGAAGCTTTCTTT.

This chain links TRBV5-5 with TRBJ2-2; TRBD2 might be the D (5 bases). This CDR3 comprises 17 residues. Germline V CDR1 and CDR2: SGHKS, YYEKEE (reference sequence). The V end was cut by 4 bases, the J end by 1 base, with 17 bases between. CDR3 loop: CASSRLFDPENTGELFF. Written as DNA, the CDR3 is TGTGCCAGCAGCCGACTATTCGATCCCGAGAACACCGGGGAGCTGTTTTTT.

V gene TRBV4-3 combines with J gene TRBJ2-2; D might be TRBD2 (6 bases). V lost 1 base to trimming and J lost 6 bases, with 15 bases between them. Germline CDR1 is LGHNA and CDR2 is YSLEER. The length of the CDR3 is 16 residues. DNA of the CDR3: TGCGCCAGCAGCCAAGGAGCCCGGGGGTCGGCCGGGGAGCTGTTTTTT. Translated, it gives CASSQGARGSAGELFF.

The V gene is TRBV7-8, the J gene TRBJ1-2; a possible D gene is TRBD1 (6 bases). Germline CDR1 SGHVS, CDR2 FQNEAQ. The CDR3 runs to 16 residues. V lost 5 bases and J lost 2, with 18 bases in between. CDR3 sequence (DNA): TGTGCCAGCAGCCACCCGGGTGGGGGCACAAACTATGGCTACACCTTC. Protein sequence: CASSHPGGGTNYGYTF.

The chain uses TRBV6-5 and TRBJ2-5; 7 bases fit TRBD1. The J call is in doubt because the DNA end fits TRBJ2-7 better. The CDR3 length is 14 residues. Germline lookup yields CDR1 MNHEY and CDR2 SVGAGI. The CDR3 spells CASRSTGTTYEQYF. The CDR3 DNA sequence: TGTGCCAGCAGATCGACAGGGACGACCTACGAGCAGTACTTC.

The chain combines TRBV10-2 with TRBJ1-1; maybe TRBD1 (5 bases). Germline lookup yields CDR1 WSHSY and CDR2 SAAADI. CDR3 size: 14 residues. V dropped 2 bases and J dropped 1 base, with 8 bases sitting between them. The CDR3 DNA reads TGCGCCAGCAGTGAGCACAGGAAGAACACTGAAGCTTTCTTT. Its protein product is CASSEHRKNTEAFF.

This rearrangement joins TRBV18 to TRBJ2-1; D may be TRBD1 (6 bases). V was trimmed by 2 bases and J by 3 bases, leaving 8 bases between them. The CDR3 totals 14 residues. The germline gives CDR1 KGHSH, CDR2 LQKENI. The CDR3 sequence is CASSPYRDYNEQFF. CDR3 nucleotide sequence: TGTGCCAGCTCACCATACAGGGACTACAATGAGCAGTTCTTC. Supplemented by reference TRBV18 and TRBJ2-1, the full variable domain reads NAGVMQNPRHLVRRRGQEARLRCSPMKGHSHVYWYRQLPEEGLKFMVYLQKENIIDESGMPKERFSAEFPKEGPSILRIQQVVRGDSAAYFCASSPYRDYNEQFFGPGTRLTVL.

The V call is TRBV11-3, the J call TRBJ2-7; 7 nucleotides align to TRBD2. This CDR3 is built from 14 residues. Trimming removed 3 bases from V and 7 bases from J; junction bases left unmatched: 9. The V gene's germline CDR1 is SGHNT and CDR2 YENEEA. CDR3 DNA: TGTGCCAGCAGCTTGGGGGGGGTCCAATCGGAGCAGTACTTC. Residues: CASSLGGVQSEQYF.

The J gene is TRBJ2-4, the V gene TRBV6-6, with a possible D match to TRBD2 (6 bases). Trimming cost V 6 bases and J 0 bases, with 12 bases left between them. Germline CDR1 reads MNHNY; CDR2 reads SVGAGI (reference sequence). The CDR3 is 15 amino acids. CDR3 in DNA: TGTGCCAGCAGCGAAGGAGGGTTAGCCAAAAACATTCAGTACTTC. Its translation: CASSEGGLAKNIQYF.